This note documents a single T cell receptor (beta chain) sequence. Seattle-derived patients entered the study during active infection and were followed longitudinally. This sample stems from a study of blood T cell repertoires in COVID-19. On the study more broadly: Material from acute and convalescent COVID-19 was sourced from the United States, Italy and Spain. PBMCs, B-cell-depleted T cells, or T cells were the source of the cDNA or gDNA that made up the material.

Clones were read by immunoSEQ multiplex PCR, and TCRdb kept only the in-frame ones, dropping some. This table holds about 330,000 clones, 80% to 90% found once. V shed 5 bases and J shed 6 bases, with 8 bases lying between them. The CDR3 extends over 11 amino acids. Per the germline V gene, CDR1 is SQVTM and CDR2 is ANQGSEA. This receptor was taken from a man aged 30 to 45 with COVID-19, enrolled during active disease. The chain links TRBV29-1 to TRBJ2-4; no firm D call. The sample consisted of peripheral blood. Here the CDR3 DNA reads TGCAGCGTTCTTTCGGGAAACATTCAGTACTTC. This encodes CSVLSGNIQYF.